The rows below give T cell receptor beta chains drawn from one sample of a study of cytomegalovirus exposure and HLA in healthy donors. TCRdb's table, derived via immunoSEQ multiplex PCR, lists solely in-frame clones and lacks some. The repertoire holds approximately 140,000 clones, with just over 70% as singletons. Input material: PBMCs. These receptors were taken from a woman aged 55-75 years in good health and CMV-seropositive. Both conserved end residues are part of each CDR3. Each record gives: D gene, clone size, J gene, V gene, CDR3 protein, CDR3 DNA. A D gene is named only where the DNA matches it firmly. Part of the rows lack a size; the others show once, few, many or a class for expanded clones.

TRBD1,few,TRBJ1-4,TRBV6-6,CASSYSSGGEKLFF,TGTGCCAGCAGTTACTCGTCAGGGGGGGAAAAACTGTTTTTT
-,-,TRBJ2-5,TRBV7-8,CASSSSRETQYF,TGTGCCAGCAGCTCCTCTAGGGAGACCCAGTACTTC
-,-,TRBJ1-1,TRBV7-9,CASSLGGVNTEAFF,TGTGCCAGCAGCTTAGGGGGCGTGAACACTGAAGCTTTCTTT
-,once,TRBJ1-1,TRBV5-1,CASLKNDGDTEAFF,TGCGCCAGCCTTAAAAATGACGGGGACACTGAAGCTTTCTTT
TRBD2,few,TRBJ2-2,TRBV4-2,CASSRTSGGPRRTGELFF,TGTGCCAGCAGCCGGACTAGCGGGGGCCCCCGTCGGACCGGGGAGCTGTTTTTT
TRBD1,-,TRBJ1-3,TRBV19,CASSEVDRDLNTIYF,TGTGCCAGTAGTGAAGTGGACAGGGATTTGAACACCATATATTTT
TRBD1,-,TRBJ1-6,TRBV11-2,CASKDPDRGSYNSPLHF,TGTGCCAGCAAGGACCCCGACAGGGGCTCCTATAATTCACCCCTCCACTTT
-,-,TRBJ1-2,TRBV7-2,CASSPPIESGGYTF,TGTGCCAGCAGCCCGCCCATCGAATCGGGTGGCTACACCTTC
TRBD1,-,TRBJ1-3,TRBV5-4,CASSLAQGKNTIYF,TGTGCCAGCAGCTTGGCACAGGGGAAAAACACCATATATTTT
TRBD2,-,TRBJ2-5,TRBV6-5,CASSYGLAGGRETQYF,TGTGCCAGCAGTTACGGACTAGCGGGGGGGCGAGAGACCCAGTACTTC
-,-,TRBJ1-2,TRBV27,CASTGQGDYGYTF,TGTGCCAGCACCGGACAAGGGGACTATGGCTACACCTTC
-,few,TRBJ1-4,TRBV5-1,CASSSTGPNEKLFF,TGCGCCAGCAGCTCGACAGGACCGAATGAAAAACTGTTTTTT
TRBD1,-,TRBJ2-6,TRBV9,CASSFDRAGANVLTF,TGTGCCAGCAGCTTCGACAGGGCTGGGGCCAACGTCCTGACTTTC
-,once,TRBJ2-7,TRBV7-9,CASSPTVSYEQYF,TGTGCCAGCAGCCCTACAGTTTCCTACGAGCAGTACTTC
TRBD2,-,TRBJ2-1,TRBV9,CASSVRLAGDLGNEQFF,TGTGCCAGCAGCGTGAGACTAGCGGGGGATTTGGGCAATGAGCAGTTCTTC
-,-,TRBJ1-1,TRBV7-3,CASSLGQPGAEAFF,TGTGCCAGCAGCTTAGGACAACCAGGGGCTGAAGCTTTCTTT
TRBD1,few,TRBJ1-2,TRBV10-2,CASRGQGDYGYTF,TGCGCCAGCAGGGGACAGGGGGACTATGGCTACACCTTC
-,few,TRBJ2-5,TRBV25-1,CASSGQGRETQYF,TGTGCCAGCAGTGGTCAGGGAAGAGAGACCCAGTACTTC
-,once,TRBJ2-3,TRBV6-5,CASSYTATTDTQYF,TGTGCCAGCAGTTACACTGCTACCACAGATACGCAGTATTTT